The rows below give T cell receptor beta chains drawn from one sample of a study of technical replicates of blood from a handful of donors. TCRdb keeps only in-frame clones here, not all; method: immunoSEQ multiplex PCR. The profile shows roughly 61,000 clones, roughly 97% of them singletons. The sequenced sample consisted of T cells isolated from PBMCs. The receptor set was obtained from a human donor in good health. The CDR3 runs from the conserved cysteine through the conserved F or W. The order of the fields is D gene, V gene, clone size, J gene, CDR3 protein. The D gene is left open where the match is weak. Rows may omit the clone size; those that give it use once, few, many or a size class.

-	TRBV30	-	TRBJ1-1	CAWSASTEAFF
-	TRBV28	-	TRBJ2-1	CASNTYNEQFF
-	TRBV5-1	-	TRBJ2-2	CASRYDFYANTGELFF
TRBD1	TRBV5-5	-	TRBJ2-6	CASSLDIGRGLAGANVLTF
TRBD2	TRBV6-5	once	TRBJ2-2	CATTSGANTGELFF
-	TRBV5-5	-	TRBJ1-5	CASSFFGAGSNQPQHF
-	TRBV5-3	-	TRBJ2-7	CARDPGLAYDEQYF
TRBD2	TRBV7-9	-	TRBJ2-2	CASSFPSGGNTGELFF
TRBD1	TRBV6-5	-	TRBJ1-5	CASTGTGRDQPQHF
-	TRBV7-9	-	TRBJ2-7	CASSPRGAREQYF
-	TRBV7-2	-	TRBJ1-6	CASSLEGTGINSPLHF
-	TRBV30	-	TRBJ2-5	CAWSVPGGFKETQYF
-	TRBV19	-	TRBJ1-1	CASSIDGNTEAFF
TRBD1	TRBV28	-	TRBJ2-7	CASRWTGQGYEQYF